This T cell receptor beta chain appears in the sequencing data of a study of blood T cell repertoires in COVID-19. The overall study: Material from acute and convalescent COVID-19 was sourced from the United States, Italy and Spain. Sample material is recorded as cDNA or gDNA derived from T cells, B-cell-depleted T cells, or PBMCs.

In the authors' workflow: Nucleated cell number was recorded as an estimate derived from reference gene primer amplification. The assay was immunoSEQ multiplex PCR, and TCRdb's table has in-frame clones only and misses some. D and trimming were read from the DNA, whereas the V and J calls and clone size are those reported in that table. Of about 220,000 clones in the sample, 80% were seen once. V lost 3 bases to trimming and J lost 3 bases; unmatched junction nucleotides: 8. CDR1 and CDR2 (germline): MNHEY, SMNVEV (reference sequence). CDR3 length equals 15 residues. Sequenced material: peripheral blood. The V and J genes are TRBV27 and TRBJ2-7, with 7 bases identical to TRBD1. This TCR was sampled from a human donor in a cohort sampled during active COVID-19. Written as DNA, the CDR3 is TGTGCCAGCAGTTTGGATCAGGGACAGTACTACGAGCAGTACTTC. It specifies CASSLDQGQYYEQYF.